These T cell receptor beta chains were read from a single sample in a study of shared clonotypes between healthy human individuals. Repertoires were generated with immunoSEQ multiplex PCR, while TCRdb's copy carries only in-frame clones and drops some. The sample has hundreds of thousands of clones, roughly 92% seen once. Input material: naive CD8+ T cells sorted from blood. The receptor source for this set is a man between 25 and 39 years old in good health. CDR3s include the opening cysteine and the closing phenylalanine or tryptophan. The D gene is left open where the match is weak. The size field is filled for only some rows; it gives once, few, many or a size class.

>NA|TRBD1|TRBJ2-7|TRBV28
CASSSDSQGQHYEQYF
TGTGCCAGCAGTTCGGACTCGCAGGGACAGCATTACGAGCAGTACTTC
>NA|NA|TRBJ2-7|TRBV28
CASSLAGTAYEQYF
TGTGCCAGCAGTTTAGCAGGGACGGCCTACGAGCAGTACTTC
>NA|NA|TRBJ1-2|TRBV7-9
CASSLGSGTYNYGYTF
TGTGCCAGCAGCTTGGGGTCGGGGACATATAACTATGGCTACACCTTC
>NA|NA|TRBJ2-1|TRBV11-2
CASSPGMWGSYNEQFF
TGTGCCAGCAGCCCGGGAATGTGGGGCTCCTACAATGAGCAGTTCTTC
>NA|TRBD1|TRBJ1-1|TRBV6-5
CASSGTGFTEAFF
TGTGCCAGCAGCGGGACAGGGTTCACTGAAGCTTTCTTT
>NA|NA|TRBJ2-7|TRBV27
CASSLSSIYYEQYF
TGTGCCAGCAGTTTATCGTCCATCTATTACGAGCAGTACTTC
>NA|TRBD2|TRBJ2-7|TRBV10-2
CATTSGGSYEQYF
TGCGCCACTACTAGCGGGGGCTCCTACGAGCAGTACTTC
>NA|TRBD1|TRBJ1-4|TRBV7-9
CASSLGTGSLEKLFF
TGTGCCAGCAGTCTCGGGACAGGCAGTCTCGAAAAACTGTTTTTT
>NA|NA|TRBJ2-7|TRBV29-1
CSVQGVTSNEQYF
TGCAGCGTCCAAGGGGTTACTAGTAACGAGCAGTACTTC
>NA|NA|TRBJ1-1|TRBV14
CASSQGTDTEAFF
TGTGCCAGCAGCCAGGGGACGGACACTGAAGCTTTCTTT
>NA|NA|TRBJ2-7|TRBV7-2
CASSLTALSYEQYF
TGTGCCAGCAGCTTAACCGCTCTCTCCTACGAGCAGTACTTC
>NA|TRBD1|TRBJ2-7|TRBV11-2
CASSPTGVGYEQYF
TGTGCCAGCAGCCCGACAGGGGTCGGCTACGAGCAGTACTTC
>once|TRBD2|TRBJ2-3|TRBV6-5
CASKLVAGDGDTQYF
TGTGCCAGCAAATTGGTAGCGGGAGATGGAGATACGCAGTATTTT
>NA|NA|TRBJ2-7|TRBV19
CASSIVSGDEQYF
TGTGCCAGTAGTATAGTGTCGGGAGACGAGCAGTACTTC
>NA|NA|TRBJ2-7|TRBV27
CASSLAGLGNEQYF
TGTGCCAGCAGTTTGGCGGGACTTGGAAACGAGCAGTACTTC
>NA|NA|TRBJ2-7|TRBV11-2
CASSLEGASYEQYF
TGTGCCAGCAGCTTAGAAGGGGCCTCATACGAGCAGTACTTC
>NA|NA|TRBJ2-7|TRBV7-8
CASSLAGGWEQYF
TGTGCCAGCAGCTTAGCGGGAGGTTGGGAGCAGTACTTC
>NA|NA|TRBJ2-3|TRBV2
CASSGPVDTQYF
TGTGCCAGCAGCGGACCCGTAGATACGCAGTATTTT
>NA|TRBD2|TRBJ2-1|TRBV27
CASSLYAGGDNEQFF
TGTGCCAGCAGTTTATACGCGGGAGGAGACAATGAGCAGTTCTTC
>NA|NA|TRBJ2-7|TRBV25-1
CASSAWCGQRPYEQYF
TGTGCCAGCAGTGCGTGGTGCGGACAGCGACCCTACGAGCAGTACTTC
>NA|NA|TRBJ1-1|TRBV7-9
CASSLDWAFF
TGTGCCAGCAGCTTAGATTGGGCTTTCTTT
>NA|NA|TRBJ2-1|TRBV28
CASSQRSFGEQFF
TGTGCCAGCAGCCAAAGGAGTTTCGGTGAGCAGTTCTTC
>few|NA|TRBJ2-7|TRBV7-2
CASSANLYEQYF
TGTGCCAGCAGCGCGAACCTCTACGAGCAGTACTTC
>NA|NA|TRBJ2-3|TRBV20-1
CSARAGDTQYF
TGCAGTGCTAGAGCGGGAGATACGCAGTATTTT
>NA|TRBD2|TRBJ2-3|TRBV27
CASSFGLAGTDTQYF
TGTGCCAGCAGTTTTGGTCTAGCGGGCACAGATACGCAGTATTTT
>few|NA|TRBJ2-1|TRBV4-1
CASSQDRGDGGDRSYNEQFF
TGCGCCAGCAGCCAAGATCGAGGGGACGGAGGGGACCGATCCTACAATGAGCAGTTCTTC
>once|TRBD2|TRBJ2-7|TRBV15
CATSRDWEGYEQYF
TGTGCCACCAGCAGAGATTGGGAGGGGTACGAGCAGTACTTC
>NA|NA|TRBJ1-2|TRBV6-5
CASSYSPGGSGYTF
TGTGCCAGCAGTTACTCACCAGGCGGAAGCGGCTACACCTTC
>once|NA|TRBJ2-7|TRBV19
CASSMASATYEQYF
TGTGCCAGTAGTATGGCTAGCGCTACCTACGAGCAGTACTTC
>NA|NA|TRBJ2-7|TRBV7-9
CASSLKGLTDPLEQYF
TGTGCCAGCAGCTTAAAGGGCTTGACGGACCCCTTAGAGCAGTACTTC
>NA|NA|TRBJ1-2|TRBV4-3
CASSQDMHPTDYGYTF
TGCGCCAGCAGCCAAGACATGCACCCGACAGACTATGGCTACACCTTC
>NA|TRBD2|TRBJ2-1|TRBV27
CASSSTSGYNEQFF
TGTGCCAGCAGTTCGACTAGCGGGTACAATGAGCAGTTCTTC
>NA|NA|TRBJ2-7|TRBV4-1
CASSPRFPGPYEQYF
TGCGCCAGCAGCCCCAGGTTTCCAGGACCCTACGAGCAGTACTTC
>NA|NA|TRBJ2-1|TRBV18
CATKRDGNTYNEQFF
TGTGCCACCAAGAGGGACGGAAATACCTACAATGAGCAGTTCTTC
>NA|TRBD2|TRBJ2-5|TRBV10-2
CASSVPQQGLVTQETQYF
TGCGCCAGCAGTGTGCCTCAGCAGGGACTAGTGACACAAGAGACCCAGTACTTC
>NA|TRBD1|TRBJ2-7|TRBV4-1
CASSQDGGQDPSSYEQYF
TGCGCCAGCAGCCAAGATGGGGGACAGGACCCTTCTTCCTACGAGCAGTACTTC
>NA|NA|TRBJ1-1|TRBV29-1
CSVEELNTEAFF
TGCAGCGTTGAAGAATTGAACACTGAAGCTTTCTTT
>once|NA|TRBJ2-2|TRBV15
CATRAQGEVNTGELFF
TGTGCCACGCGAGCGCAGGGGGAGGTAAACACCGGGGAGCTGTTTTTT
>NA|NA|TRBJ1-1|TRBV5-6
CASSPDRAGVNTEAFF
TGTGCCAGCAGCCCCGATCGCGCGGGGGTGAACACTGAAGCTTTCTTT
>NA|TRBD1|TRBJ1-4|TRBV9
CASSDNLRGHGEKLFF
TGTGCCAGCAGCGATAATCTCAGGGGGCACGGTGAAAAACTGTTTTTT
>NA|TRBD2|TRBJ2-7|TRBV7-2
CASSLGGLAYEQYF
TGTGCCAGCAGCTTAGGCGGACTAGCGTACGAGCAGTACTTC
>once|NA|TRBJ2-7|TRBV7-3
CASSLFPGNYEQYF
TGTGCCAGCAGCTTATTCCCCGGTAACTACGAGCAGTACTTC
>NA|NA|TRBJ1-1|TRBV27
CASSPLGTVNTEAFF
TGTGCCAGCAGTCCGCTTGGGACGGTGAACACTGAAGCTTTCTTT
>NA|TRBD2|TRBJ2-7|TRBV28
CASSLRTSGKDEQYF
TGTGCCAGCAGTTTAAGGACTAGCGGGAAGGACGAGCAGTACTTC
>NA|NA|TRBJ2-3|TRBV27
CASSLKDGGTDTQYF
TGTGCCAGCAGTTTAAAGGACGGAGGGACGGATACGCAGTATTTT
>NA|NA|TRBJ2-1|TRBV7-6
CASSTSRSSSYNEQFF
TGTGCCAGCAGCACATCTAGGAGTAGCTCCTACAATGAGCAGTTCTTC
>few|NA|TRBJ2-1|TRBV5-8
CASSRDSYNEQFF
TGTGCCAGCAGCAGGGACTCCTACAATGAGCAGTTCTTC
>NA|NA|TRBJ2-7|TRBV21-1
CASSKARAGEDEQYF
TGTGCCAGCAGCAAAGCGCGAGCGGGAGAGGACGAGCAGTACTTC
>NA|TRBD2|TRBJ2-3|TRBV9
CASSGSSGRTDTQYF
TGTGCCAGCAGCGGGTCTAGCGGGCGCACAGATACGCAGTATTTT
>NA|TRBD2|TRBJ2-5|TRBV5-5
CASSPGLAGYGETQYF
TGTGCCAGCAGCCCAGGACTAGCGGGATACGGAGAGACCCAGTACTTC
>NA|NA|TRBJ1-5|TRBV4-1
CASSQDPEYSNQPQHF
TGCGCCAGCAGCCAAGATCCCGAATATAGCAATCAGCCCCAGCATTTT
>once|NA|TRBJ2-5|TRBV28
CASSSRGYGETQYF
TGTGCCAGCAGTTCAAGGGGCTATGGGGAGACCCAGTACTTC
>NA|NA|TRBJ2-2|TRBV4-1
CASSRSTGELFF
TGCGCCAGCAGCCGTAGCACCGGGGAGCTGTTTTTT
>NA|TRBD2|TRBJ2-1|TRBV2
CASRPKLAGGPRNEQFF
TGTGCCAGCAGGCCCAAACTAGCGGGAGGGCCTCGGAATGAGCAGTTCTTC
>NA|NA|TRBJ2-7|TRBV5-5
CASSWNRGPYEQYF
TGTGCCAGCAGCTGGAACAGAGGGCCCTACGAGCAGTACTTC
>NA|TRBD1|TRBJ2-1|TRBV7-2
CASTEPTGVNEQFF
TGTGCCAGCACCGAACCGACAGGGGTCAATGAGCAGTTCTTC